The 23 T cell receptor beta chains in this list originate from one sample, sequenced in a study of blood T cell repertoires in COVID-19. Profiled with immunoSEQ multiplex PCR; TCRdb holds only in-frame clones, not every one. The sample carries about 200,000 clones, over 80% recorded once. The sequenced material came from peripheral blood. Receptors were obtained from a man aged 35 to 55 with acute or convalescent COVID-19.

The chain recombines TRBV7-9 with TRBJ1-5, with 8 bases lining up with TRBD1. The CDR3 totals 13 residues. Germline trimming cut 5 bases from V and 7 bases from J; bases unmatched to any gene: 4. CDR1 is SEHNR, CDR2 FQNEAQ, per germline (reference sequence). The CDR3 protein is CASSRGQDQPQHF. In nucleotides, the CDR3 is TGTGCCAGCAGCCGGGGACAGGACCAGCCCCAGCATTTT.

The gene calls are TRBV29-1 and TRBJ1-2; 7 bases map to TRBD1. The CDR3 length is 12 residues. V lost 4 bases and J lost 2; bases outside the gene matches: 1. The germline gives CDR1 SQVTM, CDR2 ANQGSEA. The chain's CDR3 is CSVGDRNYGYTF. CDR3 DNA: TGCAGCGTTGGGGACAGAAACTATGGCTACACCTTC. The variable domain in full, completed from reference TRBV29-1 and TRBJ1-2, reads SAVISQKPSRDICQRGTSLTIQCQVDSQVTMMFWYRQQPGQSLTLIATANQGSEATYESGFVIDKFPISRPNLTFSTLTVSNMSPEDSSIYLCSVGDRNYGYTFGSGTRLTVV.

The chain carries TRBV4-3 and TRBJ2-2; the match to TRBD1 covers 7 bases. The germline V gene encodes CDR1 LGHNA and CDR2 YSLEER. The CDR3 sequence is 18 residues long. The ends lost 0 bases at V and 3 bases at J; junction bases unmatched: 10. The CDR3 here is CASSQDRHTGADTGELFF. The CDR3 nucleotides are TGCGCCAGCAGCCAAGACCGACATACAGGGGCCGACACCGGGGAGCTGTTTTTT.

This chain uses TRBV19 with TRBJ2-1; TRBD2 agrees at 9 bases. The germline V gene encodes CDR1 LNHDA and CDR2 SQIVND (reference sequence). J gave up 4 bases and V 2 bases, and 6 bases lay outside the gene matches. This CDR3 is built from 16 residues. CDR3: CASSITGTSRYNEQFF. DNA of the CDR3: TGTGCCAGTAGTATAACAGGGACTAGCAGGTACAATGAGCAGTTCTTC.

The V call is TRBV9, the J call TRBJ1-2, with 9 nucleotides matching TRBD1. Per germline, CDR1 SGDLS and CDR2 YYNGEE. This CDR3 has 14 amino acids. V was clipped by 3 bases and J by 2 bases; unmatched bases: 2. The CDR3 nucleotides are TGTGCCAGCAGCGACGACAGGGGGAACTATGGCTACACCTTC. It translates to CASSDDRGNYGYTF. The entire variable domain, with the rest obtained from reference TRBV9 and TRBJ1-2, is as follows: DSGVTQTPKHLITATGQRVTLRCSPRSGDLSVYWYQQSLDQGLQFLIQYYNGEERAKGNILERFSAQQFPDLHSELNLSSLELGDSALYFCASSDDRGNYGYTFGSGTRLTVV.

The chain is built from TRBV28 and TRBJ1-1; maybe TRBD1 (5 bases). Between the trimmed V and J ends, which lost 3 bases and 5 bases, there was a span of 13 bases. The CDR3 extends over 14 amino acids. Germline CDR1 and CDR2: MDHEN and SYDVKM. In nucleotides, the CDR3 is TGTGCCAGCAGTTTGGTCCAGGGCAGGACTGAAGCTTTCTTT. Its protein is CASSLVQGRTEAFF.

The V call is TRBV3-1 (or the pseudogene TRBV3-2), the J call TRBJ1-5, with TRBD1 matching 10 bases. V lost 4 bases, J lost 6 bases, and 6 bases stayed unmatched. Germline CDR1 is LGHDT and CDR2 is YNNKEL (reference sequence). The CDR3 is 15 residues long. CDR3 in amino acids: CASSPRQGASQPQHF. The CDR3, as DNA: TGTGCCAGCAGCCCACGACAGGGGGCAAGTCAGCCCCAGCATTTT.

The chain couples TRBV3-1 (or the pseudogene TRBV3-2) to TRBJ1-2; D is perhaps TRBD1 (5 bases). Germline lookup yields CDR1 LGHDT and CDR2 YNNKEL (reference sequence). The CDR3 sequence is 14 residues long. Trimming cost V 1 base and J 6 bases, with 12 bases left between them. CDR3 region: CASSQGASRDGYTF. The CDR3 DNA sequence: TGTGCCAGCAGCCAAGGAGCCAGCAGGGATGGCTACACCTTC.

There are a few counts of this clone. The V and J genes are TRBV4-2 and TRBJ2-7; 10 nucleotides match TRBD2. V trimming: 2 bases; J trimming: 4 bases; junction bases outside the gene matches: 8. Germline lookup yields CDR1 LGHNA and CDR2 YNFKEQ. The CDR3 runs to 16 residues. As DNA, the CDR3 is TGTGCCAGCAGCCAAAGTTCTAGCGGGAGTGGGTACGAGCAGTACTTC. This encodes CASSQSSSGSGYEQYF.

V and J are TRBV9 and TRBJ2-5; 10 positions match TRBD2. V shed 0 bases, J shed 5 bases, and the junction held 10 bases outside the gene matches. The germline V gene encodes CDR1 SGDLS and CDR2 YYNGEE. The CDR3 length is 17 residues. This CDR3 reads CASSVGASGGLVETQYF. CDR3 DNA sequence: TGTGCCAGCAGCGTAGGAGCTAGCGGGGGCCTAGTCGAGACCCAGTACTTC.

This clone appeared a few times. The chain carries TRBV16 and TRBJ1-5; 8 nucleotides agree with TRBD1. Germline CDR1 and CDR2: KGHSY and FQNENV. V was pared by 3 bases and J by 8 bases, with 6 bases of the junction left unmatched. The length of the CDR3 is 14 residues. The CDR3 DNA follows: TGTGCCAGCAGCCACCAGACAGGGGTTGAGCCCCAGCATTTT. This codes for CASSHQTGVEPQHF.

This chain connects TRBV27 to TRBJ2-7; TRBD2 agrees at 8 bases. Trimming at V came to 0 bases and at J to 0 bases, leaving 10 bases not matched to a gene. Germline CDR1 reads MNHEY; CDR2 reads SMNVEV (reference sequence). This CDR3 region has 18 residues. CDR3 sequence reads: CASSLSVPSGRDSYEQYF. As DNA, the CDR3 is TGTGCCAGCAGTTTATCGGTACCTAGCGGGCGGGACTCCTACGAGCAGTACTTC.

This clone turned up a few times. The chain recombines TRBV15 with TRBJ1-5; TRBD1 matches at 8 bases. With 8 bases clipped from V and 5 bases from J, the junction kept 2 bases outside the gene matches. Germline CDR1 and CDR2: LNHNV and YYDKDF (reference sequence). The CDR3 consists of 12 residues. In DNA form, the CDR3 reads TGTGCCACCGGGACAGGAGATCAGCCCCAGCATTTT. Translated, it gives CATGTGDQPQHF.

V and J are TRBV27 and TRBJ2-1, with TRBD2 matching over 10 bases. The CDR3 runs to 15 residues. Germline assignment: CDR1 MNHEY and CDR2 SMNVEV (reference sequence). V lost 2 bases and J lost 9; bases outside the gene matches: 7. The CDR3 loop is CASSLLAGAVGEQFF. The CDR3, as DNA: TGTGCCAGCAGTTTACTAGCGGGAGCCGTCGGTGAGCAGTTCTTC.

The chain is built from TRBV12-3 or TRBV12-4 and TRBJ2-4; no reliable D call. Trimming pared 7 bases from V and 2 bases from J, leaving 9 bases between. The CDR3 contains 13 residues. CDR3 amino acids: CASKRSPKNIQYF. CDR3 DNA sequence: TGTGCCAGCAAAAGGAGCCCCAAAAACATTCAGTACTTC.

The gene calls are TRBV6-5 and TRBJ1-1; 11 bases map to TRBD1. V dropped 2 bases and J dropped 8; count of bases not matched to a gene: 7. Germline lookup yields CDR1 MNHEY and CDR2 SVGAGI. This CDR3 region has 15 residues. The DNA for the CDR3 is TGTGCCAGCAGTTACCTTGGGACAGGGGGAGTAGAAGCTTTCTTT. It encodes CASSYLGTGGVEAFF.

The table lists this clone with a few counts. The chain carries TRBV18 and TRBJ1-2; D ambiguous. V lost 0 bases, J lost 8 bases, and 10 bases lay in between. Germline assignment: CDR1 KGHSH and CDR2 LQKENI. The CDR3 consists of 13 residues. The CDR3 DNA reads as TGTGCCAGCTCACCACCCGGAGTACGCGGCTACACCTTC. As protein: CASSPPGVRGYTF.

The rearrangement joins TRBV11-2 to TRBJ1-1; 9 nucleotides agree with TRBD1. CDR1 and CDR2 from the germline V gene are SGHAT and FQNNGV. V was clipped by 5 bases and J by 5 bases; unmatched bases: 6. The CDR3 is made up of 14 amino acids. The CDR3 reads CASSTDRGKTEAFF. As DNA, the CDR3 is TGTGCCAGCAGCACAGACAGGGGGAAGACTGAAGCTTTCTTT.

The V and J genes are TRBV12-3 or TRBV12-4 and TRBJ1-2; a possible D gene is TRBD1 (5 bases). The CDR3 consists of 13 residues. V was clipped by 3 bases and J by 7 bases, with 12 bases between them. The CDR3 nucleotides read TGTGCCAGCAGTTTCAAAGGGGATGCTGGCTACACCTTC. Encoded protein: CASSFKGDAGYTF.

The table lists this clone with a count of one. The chain links TRBV24-1 to TRBJ1-6, with a possible D match to TRBD1 (6 bases). Trimming took 5 bases from V and 8 from J, leaving 27 bases between them. This CDR3 comprises 19 residues. Germline V CDR1 and CDR2: KGHDR, SFDVKD. CDR3 protein: CATSGVISETGCKDSPLHF. For the CDR3, the DNA is TGTGCCACCAGTGGAGTCATTTCGGAGACAGGTTGCAAGGATTCACCCCTCCACTTT.

The chain is built from TRBV7-2 and TRBJ1-4; the match to TRBD1 covers 7 bases. V was clipped by 4 bases and J by 6 bases; unmatched bases: 8. This CDR3 spans 15 amino acids. Germline V CDR1 and CDR2: SGHTA, FQGNSA. CDR3 coding DNA: TGTGCCAGCAGCTCCAGGACAGGCGGCGATGAAAAACTGTTTTTT. Residues: CASSSRTGGDEKLFF.

This chain uses TRBV11-2 with TRBJ2-2; 7 nucleotides agree with TRBD1. The CDR3 is 16 residues long. Germline lookup yields CDR1 SGHAT and CDR2 FQNNGV. V shed 7 bases and J 4 bases; nucleotides not matched to a gene: 12. CDR3 loop: CASTQPTQGTTGELFF. The CDR3 DNA is TGTGCCAGCACCCAACCGACACAGGGGACCACCGGGGAGCTGTTTTTT.

The rearrangement uses TRBV30 and TRBJ2-2; D call uncertain. Germline lookup yields CDR1 GTSNPN and CDR2 SVGIG (reference sequence). The germline V and J ends were trimmed by 0 bases and 3 bases, with 5 bases remaining between them. The CDR3 spans 13 residues. CDR3 sequence: CAWSVLDTGELFF. In DNA form, the CDR3 reads TGTGCCTGGAGTGTACTGGACACCGGGGAGCTGTTTTTT. The full variable domain, completed using reference TRBV30 and TRBJ2-2, is SQTIHQWPATLVQPVGSPLSLECTVEGTSNPNLYWYRQAAGRGLQLLFYSVGIGQISSEVPQNLSASRPQDRQFILSSKKLLLSDSGFYLCAWSVLDTGELFFGEGSRLTVL.